The T cell receptor (beta chain) under discussion was sequenced for a study of T cells after yellow fever vaccination. About the study: Preparation of the low-cell-number fractions used SMART-Seq v4 Ultra Low Input.

The CDR3 consists of 14 residues. V lost 4 bases to trimming and J lost 2 bases; unmatched junction nucleotides: 4. Looked up from germline, CDR1 is SGHNT and CDR2 is YYREEE (reference sequence). TCRdb independently ran MiXCR on the 5' RACE reads; one entry per CDR3 protein. Of some 400,000 distinct CDR3 sequences in the sample, 6.2% were seen once. This clonotype occurred a few times. Its antigen remains unknown. Whole-study findings and limits: By day 5 rather than day 15, the secondary response had peaked, though it was weaker.

Sequencing used PBMCs, obtained 5 days after the yellow fever booster vaccination. The TCR originated in a young man who received the YFV17D yellow fever vaccine. The gene calls are TRBV5-4 and TRBJ2-7; TRBD1 aligns across 9 bases. DNA for the CDR3: TGTGCCAGCAGCCGCCGGGACAGGGCCTACGAGCAGTACTTC. Its protein is CASSRRDRAYEQYF.